These 12 T cell receptor beta chains were sequenced from one sample in a study of T cell repertoires in cytomegalovirus infection. TCRdb used MiXCR to reprocess the reads, holding one entry per CDR3 protein. The table lists roughly 720,000 distinct CDR3 sequences, 35% to 45% of them singletons. Material for sequencing was PBMCs. All receptors derive from a human donor in good health (CMV status not recorded). Some clones in this sample may be carry-over from other donors' samples.

The count of this clonotype is one. The V and J genes are TRBV15 and TRBJ1-1, with TRBD1 as a possible D gene (6 bases). CDR3 length: 14 amino acids. CDR1 LNHNV and CDR2 YYDKDF come from the germline V gene (reference sequence). Trimming pared 1 base from V and 11 bases from J, leaving 17 bases between. CDR3 nucleotides: TGTGCCACCAGCAGAGGAGGGGGAAACTTTCGGGCTTTCTTT. Translated: CATSRGGGNFRAFF. Full variable domain (remainder filled in from reference TRBV15 and TRBJ1-1): DAMVIQNPRYQVTQFGKPVTLSCSQTLNHNVMYWYQQKSSQAPKLLFHYYDKDFNNEADTPDNFQSRRPNTSFCFLDIRSPGLGDTAMYLCATSRGGGNFRAFFGQGTRLTVV.

The chain combines TRBV7-9 with TRBJ2-7; maybe TRBD1 (6 bases). CDR1 is SEHNR and CDR2 is FQNEAQ in the germline V gene (reference sequence). There are 16 residues in the CDR3. The V gene lost 5 bases and the J gene lost 3 bases, with 20 bases spanning the gap. CDR3 coding DNA: TGTGCCAGCAGCCCGTTAACAGGGAACCCCCTCTACGAGCAGTACTTC. As protein: CASSPLTGNPLYEQYF.

This clonotype was observed at least ten times. The gene calls are TRBV7-2 and TRBJ1-5; D remains unclear. The CDR3 totals 14 residues. V lost 4 bases, J lost 3 bases, and 10 bases lay in between. CDR1 and CDR2 from the germline V gene are SGHTA and FQGNSA. The CDR3 coding sequence is TGTGCCAGCAGCTCCTTAGGGCTCAATCAGCCCCAGCATTTT. Its protein product is CASSSLGLNQPQHF. Full variable domain (remainder filled in from reference TRBV7-2 and TRBJ1-5): GAGVSQSPSNKVTEKGKDVELRCDPISGHTALYWYRQSLGQGLEFLIYFQGNSAPDKSGLPSDRFSAERTGGSVSTLTIQRTQQEDSAVYLCASSSLGLNQPQHFGDGTRLSIL.

Notes on this clonotype: One base away lies a much larger clone, so this may be a sequencing read error. The rearrangement joins TRBV7-3 to TRBJ1-2; D remains unclear. CDR1 and CDR2 (germline): SGHTA, FQGTGA. The CDR3 has 13 residues. Written as DNA, the CDR3 is TGTTCCAGCAGCTTAGAACGGTTTGATGGCTACACCTTC. It encodes CSSSLERFDGYTF.

This clonotype was counted between two and nine times. The CDR3 loop reads CASSLKPPDKRGHQPQHF. CDR3 DNA sequence: TGTGCCAGCAGTTTAAAGCCCCCTGACAAGAGGGGTCATCAGCCCCAGCATTTT. The chain is built from TRBV27 and TRBJ1-5; D possibly corresponds to TRBD1 (5 bases). Trimming removed 2 bases at V and 5 bases at J, with 22 bases between. Germline values: CDR1 MNHEY, CDR2 SMNVEV (reference sequence). The CDR3 runs 18 residues.

This clonotype was detected a few times. V is TRBV28 and J is TRBJ1-1, with 7 bases matching TRBD1. This CDR3 comprises 14 residues. CDR1 is MDHEN, CDR2 SYDVKM, per germline. J gave up 4 bases and V 5 bases, and 7 bases lay outside the gene matches. CDR3 sequence reads: CASSVDRTSTEAFF. The DNA of the CDR3 is TGTGCCAGCAGTGTGGACAGGACATCCACTGAAGCTTTCTTT.

The chain is built from TRBV2 and TRBJ2-2; TRBD1 aligns across 12 bases. The CDR3 is 16 amino acids. Germline trimming cut 10 bases from V and 7 bases from J; bases unmatched to any gene: 13. The germline V gene encodes CDR1 SNHLY and CDR2 FYNNEI. The DNA of the CDR3 is TGTGCCATCGCGGGCCGGGACAGGGGGCATAGCGGGGAGCTGTTTTTT. Amino acid sequence: CAIAGRDRGHSGELFF.

This clonotype was counted a few times. This chain links TRBV5-5 with TRBJ1-6; D remains unclear. Trimming left V 4 bases short and J 15 bases short, with 17 bases between. This CDR3 region has 13 residues. Germline lookup yields CDR1 SGHKS and CDR2 YYEKEE (reference sequence). CDR3 coding DNA: TGTGCCAGCAGCGTGGTCGTAGAGGGAGGCCTCCACTTT. Translation gives CASSVVVEGGLHF.

This clonotype was detected only once. The chain uses TRBV20-1 and TRBJ1-5, with a tentative D call TRBD1 (5 bases). V lost 0 bases to trimming and J lost 7 bases, with 16 bases between them. This CDR3 has 15 residues. From germline, CDR1 is DFQATT and CDR2 SNEGSKA (reference sequence). The CDR3 here is CSARESLGAGQPQHF. In nucleotides, the CDR3 is TGCAGTGCTAGAGAATCGCTAGGGGCAGGGCAGCCCCAGCATTTT.

The table lists this clonotype with a few counts. V is TRBV7-9 and J is TRBJ2-2, with D unresolved. The CDR3 totals 16 residues. Between the trimmed V and J ends, which lost 3 bases and 1 base, there was a span of 12 bases. Per germline, CDR1 SEHNR and CDR2 FQNEAQ (reference sequence). The CDR3 here is CASSFGDLKNTGELFF. The DNA of the CDR3 is TGTGCCAGCAGCTTCGGAGACCTCAAGAACACCGGGGAGCTGTTTTTT.

This clonotype came up a few times. The chain links TRBV11-3 to TRBJ1-1, with 7 bases aligning to TRBD1. CDR3 length: 21 residues. The germline CDR1 and CDR2 sequences are SGHNT and YENEEA. Losses at the gene ends were 1 base for V and 0 bases for J; bases not matched to a gene: 20. The CDR3 sequence: CASSLGGLLIRGSRLNTEAFF. The CDR3 DNA is TGTGCCAGCAGCTTAGGGGGCCTGTTGATCAGGGGGTCAAGACTGAACACTGAAGCTTTCTTT.

V gene TRBV28 combines with J gene TRBJ2-7; unclear D gene. This CDR3 spans 14 amino acids. Germline lookup yields CDR1 MDHEN and CDR2 SYDVKM. V was trimmed by 6 bases and J by 1 base, leaving 13 bases between them. DNA for the CDR3: TGTGCCAGCAGGGCGGCTTTCTTGTCCTACGAGCAGTACTTC. This translates into CASRAAFLSYEQYF.